What follows is one T cell receptor beta chain and its context. The data derive from a study of blood T cell repertoires in COVID-19. Overall study: The cDNA or gDNA used as material had been derived from T cells, B-cell-depleted T cells, or PBMCs.

Authors' methods: Estimated nucleated cell counts came from reference gene primer amplification. The method was immunoSEQ multiplex PCR; TCRdb's version includes in-frame clones alone and lacks a portion of them. V, J and clone size derive from that table, while D and trimming were established from the DNA sequence. The sample holds some 150,000 clones, roughly 84% seen once. Participants were placed into cohorts based on the clinical history they reported. Exposed enrollees had met someone with a PCR-confirmed or clinician-diagnosed COVID-19 case at some point within the 2 weeks before study entry. Germline V gives CDR1 SGHDN, CDR2 FVKESK. The CDR3 spans 14 residues. The V and J ends lost 3 bases and 5 bases respectively, with 10 bases between them.

V is TRBV14 and J is TRBJ2-2; D uncertain. Specimen: PBMCs or T cells enriched from blood (not recorded which). The TCR comes from a woman between 50 and 59 years old who had been exposed to COVID-19. The CDR3 spells CASSQAYRTGELFF. The CDR3 region has the DNA TGTGCCAGCAGCCAGGCCTACAGAACCGGGGAGCTGTTTTTT.